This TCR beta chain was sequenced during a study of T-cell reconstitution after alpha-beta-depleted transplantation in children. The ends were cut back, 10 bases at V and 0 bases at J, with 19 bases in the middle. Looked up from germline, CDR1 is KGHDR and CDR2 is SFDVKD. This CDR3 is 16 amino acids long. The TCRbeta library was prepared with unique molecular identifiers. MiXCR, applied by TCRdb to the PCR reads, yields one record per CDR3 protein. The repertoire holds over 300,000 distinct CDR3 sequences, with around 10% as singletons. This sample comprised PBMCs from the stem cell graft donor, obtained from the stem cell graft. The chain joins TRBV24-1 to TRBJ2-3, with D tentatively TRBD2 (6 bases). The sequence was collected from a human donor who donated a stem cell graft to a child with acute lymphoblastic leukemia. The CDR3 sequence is CATGGDREPSTDTQYF. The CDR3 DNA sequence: TGTGCCACGGGTGGTGACCGGGAGCCGAGCACAGATACGCAGTATTTT.